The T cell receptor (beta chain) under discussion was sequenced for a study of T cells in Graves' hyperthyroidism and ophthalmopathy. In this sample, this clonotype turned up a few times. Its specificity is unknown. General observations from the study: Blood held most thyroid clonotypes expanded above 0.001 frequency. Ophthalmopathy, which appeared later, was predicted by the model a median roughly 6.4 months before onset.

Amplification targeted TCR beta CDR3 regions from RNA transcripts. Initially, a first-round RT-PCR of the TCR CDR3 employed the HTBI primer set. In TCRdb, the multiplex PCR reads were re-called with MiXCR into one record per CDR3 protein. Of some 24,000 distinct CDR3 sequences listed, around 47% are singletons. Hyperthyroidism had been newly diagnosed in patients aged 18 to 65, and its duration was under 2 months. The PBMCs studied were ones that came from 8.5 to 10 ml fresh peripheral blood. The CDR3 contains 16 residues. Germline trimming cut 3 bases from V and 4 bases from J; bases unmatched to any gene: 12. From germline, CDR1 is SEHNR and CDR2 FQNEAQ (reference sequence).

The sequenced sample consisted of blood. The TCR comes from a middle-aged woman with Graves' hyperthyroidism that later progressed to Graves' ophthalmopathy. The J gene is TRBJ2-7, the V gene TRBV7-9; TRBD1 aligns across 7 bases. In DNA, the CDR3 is TGTGCCAGCAGCTTCGATCTGACAGGGAGCTCTTACGAGCAGTACTTC. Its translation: CASSFDLTGSSYEQYF.